This T cell receptor beta chain originates from a study of regulatory T cells in long-lasting Graves disease. Time point meaning: newly diagnosed GD, antithyroid drugs for less than 3 months. Extracted PBMC RNA gave rise to the TCR library. Building the TCR beta libraries relied on iRepertoire HTBI primers, and CDR3 regions underwent Arm-PCR. Via MiXCR, TCRdb re-called the multiplex PCR reads, giving one row per CDR3 protein. This sample has hundreds of thousands of distinct CDR3 sequences; under 20% occur once, and the top ten carry 15% to 20%. The CDR3 is made up of 14 amino acids. Trimming pared 6 bases from V and 5 bases from J, leaving 16 bases between. CDR1 and CDR2 (germline): LNHDA, SQIVND (reference sequence). The data also belong to a second study, concerning T cells in Graves' hyperthyroidism and ophthalmopathy. From that study: Among the patients, aged 18 to 65, hyperthyroidism was newly diagnosed and had lasted under 2 months.

Sequencing was performed on peripheral blood mononuclear cells (PBMCs), taken at new diagnosis, from a patient treated with antithyroid drugs. The receptor's source is a woman aged 25 to 45 with Graves disease. This chain uses TRBV19 with TRBJ2-5; tentative D call: TRBD1 (5 bases). The CDR3 spells CASRDNGYMETQYF. In nucleotides, the CDR3 is TGTGCCAGTAGGGACAATGGGTACATGGAGACCCAGTACTTC.